The 18 T cell receptor beta chains below all came from one sample that was sequenced in a study of CD8+ T cells in alopecia areata. Reverse transcribed after extraction, RNA yielded cDNA as the sequencing template. Profiling relied on immunoSEQ multiplex PCR, and the TCRdb table lists in-frame clones only, not all of them. The data hold around 210,000 clones, with about 56% observed a single time. Sequenced: CD8+ T cells sorted from blood. These receptors were obtained from a human donor in good health.

This clone was detected only a few times. The V and J genes are TRBV27 and TRBJ2-7, with D hard to call. Trimming left V 2 bases short and J 6 bases short, with 5 bases between. The germline V gene encodes CDR1 MNHEY and CDR2 SMNVEV (reference sequence). The CDR3 covers 11 residues. CDR3 in amino acids: CASSLMGEQYF. The CDR3, as DNA: TGTGCCAGCAGTTTAATGGGCGAGCAGTACTTC.

This clone was seen a handful of times. J is TRBJ2-1 and V is TRBV19, with D hard to call. The V end lost 4 bases, the J end lost 0 bases, and 7 bases lay between the germline ends. Germline V gene sequence: CDR1 LNHDA, CDR2 SQIVND (reference sequence). The CDR3 is made up of 14 amino acids. CDR3 coding DNA: TGTGCCAGTAGTACCTCTTACTCCTACAATGAGCAGTTCTTC. It codes for CASSTSYSYNEQFF.

The chain couples TRBV4-1 to TRBJ1-5; 9 nucleotides line up with TRBD1. The CDR3 is 15 residues long. Germline loops: CDR1 MGHRA, CDR2 YSYEKL. V trimming: 1 base; J trimming: 7 bases; junction bases outside the gene matches: 5. The CDR3 bases are TGCGCCAGCAGCCAAGCTGGACAGGGGATCCAGCCCCAGCATTTT. It specifies CASSQAGQGIQPQHF.

The V and J genes are TRBV29-1 and TRBJ1-1, with D uncertain. The CDR3 is 10 amino acids. The V gene lost 4 bases and the J gene lost 3 bases, with 3 bases spanning the gap. Germline CDR1 and CDR2: SQVTM and ANQGSEA. CDR3 sequence: CSVAHTEAFF. CDR3 bases: TGCAGCGTTGCCCACACTGAAGCTTTCTTT.

On this clone: This may come from a read error, since a much larger clone is one base off. The rearrangement joins TRBV13 to TRBJ1-1, with D unclear. CDR1 is PRHDT and CDR2 is FYEKMQ in the germline V gene (reference sequence). The CDR3 consists of 13 residues. Trimming took off 0 bases at V and 1 base at J, with 3 bases between the two ends. CDR3 coding DNA: TGTGCCAGCAGCTTAGGGGAGAACACTGAAGCTTTCTTT. As protein: CASSLGENTEAFF.

This clone was detected only once. This sequence joins TRBV30 and TRBJ2-3; 7 bases are a match to TRBD2. Germline loops: CDR1 GTSNPN, CDR2 SVGIG (reference sequence). The CDR3 spans 13 residues. J lost 6 bases, V lost 2 bases, and 5 bases had no gene match. CDR3 amino acids: CAWSRAGPDTQYF. CDR3 sequence (DNA): TGTGCCTGGAGTAGAGCGGGGCCGGATACGCAGTATTTT.

This rearrangement joins TRBV4-1 to TRBJ1-5, with a weak D call TRBD1 (6 bases). CDR3 length: 17 residues. V lost 1 base and J 2 bases, leaving 15 bases between the germline ends. The germline V gene encodes CDR1 MGHRA and CDR2 YSYEKL. CDR3 bases: TGCGCCAGCAGCCAAGCGGTCCGGAGGGGGGGCAATCAGCCCCAGCATTTT. This encodes CASSQAVRRGGNQPQHF.

The chain carries TRBV5-6 and TRBJ2-3, with D maybe TRBD1 (5 bases). Trimming took 4 bases from V and 4 from J, leaving 10 bases between them. The CDR3 runs 13 residues. Germline assignment: CDR1 SGHDT and CDR2 YYEEEE. CDR3 nucleotide sequence: TGTGCCAGCAGCGCGACGACAGCAGATACGCAGTATTTT. Protein: CASSATTADTQYF. The full variable domain, completed using reference TRBV5-6 and TRBJ2-3, is DAGVTQSPTHLIKTRGQQVTLRCSPKSGHDTVSWYQQALGQGPQFIFQYYEEEERQRGNFPDRFSGHQFPNYSSELNVNALLLGDSALYLCASSATTADTQYFGPGTRLTVL.

The chain couples TRBV6-5 to TRBJ1-1; D possibly corresponds to TRBD1 (6 bases). Germline V gene lookup returns CDR1 MNHEY and CDR2 SVGAGI. Trimming took off 5 bases at V and 7 bases at J, with 14 bases between the two ends. This CDR3 comprises 13 residues. CDR3 sequence: CASSPPGQVEAFF. The CDR3 region has the DNA TGTGCCAGCAGTCCTCCGGGACAAGTTGAAGCTTTCTTT.

This chain uses TRBV4-1 with TRBJ2-7; 8 bases align to TRBD1. Germline values: CDR1 MGHRA, CDR2 YSYEKL. This CDR3 region has 15 residues. Losses at the gene ends were 4 bases for V and 3 bases for J; bases not matched to a gene: 8. The CDR3 spells CASSLDRGSLYEQYF. CDR3 sequence (DNA): TGCGCCAGCAGCCTCGACAGGGGAAGCCTCTACGAGCAGTACTTC.

J is TRBJ1-4 and V is TRBV29-1, with D unresolved. V was cut by 3 bases and J by 10 bases, with 6 bases left in between. The CDR3 covers 10 residues. Germline V lookup: CDR1 SQVTM, CDR2 ANQGSEA. CDR3 coding DNA: TGCAGCGTTGAGGCGGGAAAACTGTTTTTT. Protein product: CSVEAGKLFF.

The chain joins TRBV4-1 to TRBJ2-1; D may match TRBD1 or TRBD2 (6 bases each). CDR3 length equals 15 residues. V lost 2 bases to trimming and J lost 8 bases, with 16 bases between them. Germline V lookup: CDR1 MGHRA, CDR2 YSYEKL. DNA for the CDR3: TGCGCCAGCAGCCAACCTGGATGGGGGGCCGATGAGCAGTTCTTC. It codes for CASSQPGWGADEQFF.

The chain carries TRBV13 and TRBJ1-6; weak D call: TRBD1 (5 bases). The CDR3 loop spans 14 amino acids. The V gene's germline CDR1 is PRHDT and CDR2 FYEKMQ (reference sequence). The V and J ends lost 2 bases and 6 bases respectively, with 8 bases between them. The CDR3 nucleotides read TGTGCCAGCAGCTTAACAGGCGGTAATTCACCCCTCCACTTT. This codes for CASSLTGGNSPLHF.

This chain uses TRBV29-1 with TRBJ1-1; perhaps TRBD1 as D (5 bases). CDR3 length: 10 residues. V lost 7 bases and J lost 10, with 13 bases in between. Germline V gives CDR1 SQVTM, CDR2 ANQGSEA. CDR3 in DNA: TGCAGCGGGAGGGGCTCCGCAGCTTTCTTT. It is translated as CSGRGSAAFF. The full variable domain, its missing parts supplied by reference TRBV29-1 and TRBJ1-1, is SAVISQKPSRDICQRGTSLTIQCQVDSQVTMMFWYRQQPGQSLTLIATANQGSEATYESGFVIDKFPISRPNLTFSTLTVSNMSPEDSSIYLCSGRGSAAFFGQGTRLTVV.

V usage is TRBV27 and J usage is TRBJ1-1; D not certain. Between the trimmed V and J ends, which lost 4 bases and 1 base, there was a span of 7 bases. Germline CDR1 MNHEY, CDR2 SMNVEV (reference sequence). The CDR3 extends over 13 amino acids. The CDR3 here is CASSYRANTEAFF. CDR3 sequence (DNA): TGTGCCAGCAGTTATCGGGCGAACACTGAAGCTTTCTTT.

The chain is built from TRBV5-8 and TRBJ2-7; the D is unclear. Per the germline V gene, CDR1 is SGHTS and CDR2 is YDEGEE. Trimming removed 0 bases at V and 2 bases at J, with 6 bases between. The CDR3 extends over 13 amino acids. CDR3 sequence reads: CASSLGSPYEQYF. For the CDR3, the DNA is TGTGCCAGCAGCTTGGGCAGTCCCTACGAGCAGTACTTC.

This clone was seen once. The genes are TRBV11-2 and TRBJ2-7; 10 nucleotides align to TRBD2. There are 16 residues in the CDR3. J was trimmed by 0 bases and V by 6 bases; bases with no gene match: 8. Germline V lookup: CDR1 SGHAT, CDR2 FQNNGV. CDR3 loop: CASSSTPSGGSYEQYF. In DNA form, the CDR3 reads TGTGCCAGCAGTTCCACTCCTAGCGGGGGCTCCTACGAGCAGTACTTC.

Turning to this clone: Additional DNA sequences in this sample encode the identical CDR3. The J gene is TRBJ2-5, the V gene TRBV9, with D possibly being TRBD1 or TRBD2 (5 bases each). Germline CDR1 is SGDLS and CDR2 is YYNGEE. V lost 3 bases and J lost 4, with 13 bases in between. The CDR3 is 14 amino acids. CDR3 DNA sequence: TGTGCCAGCAGCGGTGGGACCGCGGGAGAGACCCAGTACTTC. Translation gives CASSGGTAGETQYF. The whole variable domain, remainder taken from reference TRBV9 and TRBJ2-5, is DSGVTQTPKHLITATGQRVTLRCSPRSGDLSVYWYQQSLDQGLQFLIQYYNGEERAKGNILERFSAQQFPDLHSELNLSSLELGDSALYFCASSGGTAGETQYFGPGTRLLVL.